Included here is one TCR beta chain sequence, with context. Antigen unknown. This CDR3 has 14 amino acids. CDR1 MNHEY and CDR2 SMNVEV come from the germline V gene (reference sequence). The V end lost 5 bases, the J end lost 4 bases, and 9 bases lay between the germline ends. This entry is derived from a study of cytomegalovirus exposure and HLA in healthy donors. Study-level findings and limits: A later analysis, which compared TCR beta chains of equal frequency, found the HLA-associated ones more clonally expanded. Common viral pathogens seemed, in a later analysis, to connect with several of the most significant clusters. Associated with HLA alleles at 0.05 false discovery rate in a later analysis were about 17,000 TCR beta sequences. In an earlier analysis, productive rearrangement rates for most beta V segments clustered near 87% or 30%.

Vbeta (60) and Jbeta (13) primers were used in the PCR. Profiling relied on immunoSEQ multiplex PCR, and the TCRdb table lists in-frame clones only, not all of them. The sample contains 120,000 to 150,000 clones, around 82% of which appear only once. What was sequenced was PBMCs. This sequence joins TRBV27 and TRBJ2-6; a possible D gene is TRBD1 (6 bases). The sequence was obtained from a man aged 40-55 years in good health and CMV-seropositive. CDR3 sequence reads: CASSHRAGANVLTF. CDR3 nucleotides: TGTGCCAGCAGTCACAGGGCCGGGGCCAACGTCCTGACTTTC.